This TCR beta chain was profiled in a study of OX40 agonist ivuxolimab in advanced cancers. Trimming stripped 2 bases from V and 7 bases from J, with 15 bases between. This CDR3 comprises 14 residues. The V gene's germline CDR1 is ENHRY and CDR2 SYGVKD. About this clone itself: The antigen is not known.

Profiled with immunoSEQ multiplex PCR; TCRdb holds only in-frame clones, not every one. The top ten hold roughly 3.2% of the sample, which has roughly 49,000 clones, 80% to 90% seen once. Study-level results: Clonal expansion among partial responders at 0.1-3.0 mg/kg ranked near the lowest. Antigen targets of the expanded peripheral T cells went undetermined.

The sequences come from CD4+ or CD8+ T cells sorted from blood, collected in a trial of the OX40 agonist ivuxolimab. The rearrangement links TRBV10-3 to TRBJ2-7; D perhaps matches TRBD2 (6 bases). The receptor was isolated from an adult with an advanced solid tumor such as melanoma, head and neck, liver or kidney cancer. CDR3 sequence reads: CAISEEGGVGEQYF. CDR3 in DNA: TGTGCCATCAGTGAGGAGGGAGGCGTAGGGGAGCAGTACTTC.